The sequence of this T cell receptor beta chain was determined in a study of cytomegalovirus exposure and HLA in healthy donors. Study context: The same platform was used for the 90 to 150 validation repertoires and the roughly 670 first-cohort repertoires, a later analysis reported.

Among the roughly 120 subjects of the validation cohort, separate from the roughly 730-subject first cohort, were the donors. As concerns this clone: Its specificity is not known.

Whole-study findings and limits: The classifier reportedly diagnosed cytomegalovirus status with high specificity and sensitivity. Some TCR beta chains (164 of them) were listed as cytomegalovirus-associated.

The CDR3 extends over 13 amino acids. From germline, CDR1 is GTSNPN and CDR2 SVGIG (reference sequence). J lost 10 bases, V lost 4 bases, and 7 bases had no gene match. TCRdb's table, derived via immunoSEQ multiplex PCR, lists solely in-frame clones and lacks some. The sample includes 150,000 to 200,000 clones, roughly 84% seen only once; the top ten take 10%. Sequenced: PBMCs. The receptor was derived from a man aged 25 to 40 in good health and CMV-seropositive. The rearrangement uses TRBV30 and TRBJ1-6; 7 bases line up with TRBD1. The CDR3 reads CAWTEGAGSPLHF. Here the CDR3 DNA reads TGTGCCTGGACGGAGGGGGCAGGGTCACCCCTCCACTTT.